The T cell receptor beta chain described here comes from a study of blood T cell repertoires in COVID-19 (dated by TCRdb to the early 2020s). Concerning the study at large: The collaborator samples originated in the United States, Italy and Spain and spanned the acute and convalescent phases of COVID-19. The prospective study material was composed of cDNA or gDNA derived from T cells, B-cell-depleted T cells, or PBMCs. The dataset comprised deeply sampled blood TCRbeta repertoires from subjects exposed to, actively infected with, or recovered from COVID-19. A freely available public database, intended as a resource for researchers studying the immune response to SARS-CoV-2, is where the repertoires were released. The samples were drawn from two sources: the first 160 participants of the ongoing ImmuneRACE study, and 1,200 or so subjects contributed by 6 global collaborators. Sample metadata almost always included a de-identified subject ID, COVID-19 status, age in years and sex. Where available, HLA class I and class II types were obtained from metadata supplied by the sample provider rather than from assay-based typing. Study-wide conclusions, independent of this receptor: How much clinical and demographic metadata was included differed by source and by participant, and the metadata was provided uncurated.

V and J are truncated by 1 base and 5 bases respectively, leaving an intervening sequence of 12 bases. The germline V gene yields SGHRS for CDR1 and YFSETQ for CDR2. Taken from cysteine to phenylalanine, the CDR3 has 14 residues. Only the CDR3 portion is preserved as DNA: 42 bases, with reading frame beginning at the first base. One collaborating source in Seattle enrolled patients while the patients were actively infected and followed the patients over time throughout the course of disease. The collaborating institutions used their own protocols to collect whole blood in K2EDTA tubes. For TCRbeta analysis, collaborators shipped samples in one of three forms: frozen whole blood, isolated PBMCs, or DNA extracted from either of those sample types. Of note for this clone: The specificity of this receptor is unknown. Base qualities are missing; no much larger clone stands one base away.

TCRbeta CDR3 regions were amplified from genomic DNA using the immunoSEQ Assay, a bias-controlled multiplex PCR. In the original analysis: Within the assay, amplification of reference gene primers was used to estimate how many nucleated cells each sample contained. To quantify the absolute abundance of each unique TCRbeta CDR3 rearrangement, sequence reads were collapsed and filtered. Productive Simpson clonality was computed per sample as the square root of Simpson's diversity index over productive rearrangements. What TCRdb holds here is the immuneACCESS table cut down to in-frame rearrangements. Part of the clones is not present; checked against another copy, under half of the missing clones reflect an unresolved V gene, and the others are unexplained. For V, J and clone size, that table is used; D and trimming come from the DNA. Across this sample there are approximately 180,000 clones, with around nine tenths seen only once. The top ten clonotypes cover roughly an eighth of the sample.

The TCR was taken from a woman in her 70s with COVID-19, enrolled during active disease. The sequenced sample was peripheral blood. The chain uses TRBV5-1 and TRBJ1-1, with no D gene named confidently. The DNA reads as follows: TGCGCCAGCAGCTTGACGGGGATAGTAACTGAAGCTTTCTTT. Its protein product is CASSLTGIVTEAFF.